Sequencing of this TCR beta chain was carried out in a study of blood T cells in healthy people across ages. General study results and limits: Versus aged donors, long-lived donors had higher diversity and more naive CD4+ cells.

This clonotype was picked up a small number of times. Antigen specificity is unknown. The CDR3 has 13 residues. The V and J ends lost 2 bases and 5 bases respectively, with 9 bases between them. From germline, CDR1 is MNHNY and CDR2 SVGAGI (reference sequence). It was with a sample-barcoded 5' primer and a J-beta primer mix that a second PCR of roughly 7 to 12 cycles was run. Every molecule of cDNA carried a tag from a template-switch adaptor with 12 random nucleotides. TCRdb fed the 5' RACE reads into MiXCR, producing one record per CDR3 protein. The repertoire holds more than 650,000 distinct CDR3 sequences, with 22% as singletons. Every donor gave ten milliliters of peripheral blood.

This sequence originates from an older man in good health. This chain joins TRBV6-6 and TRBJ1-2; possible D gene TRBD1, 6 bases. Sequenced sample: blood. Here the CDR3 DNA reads TGTGCCAGCAGTTACATCGGGACATATGGCTACACCTTC. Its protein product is CASSYIGTYGYTF.